The 30 T cell receptor beta chains reported below all come from one sample, sequenced in a study of cytomegalovirus exposure and HLA in healthy donors. 60 Vbeta and 13 Jbeta primers were used in PCR. Profiling relied on immunoSEQ multiplex PCR, and the TCRdb table lists in-frame clones only, not all of them. The sample yields about 180,000 clones, more than 65% seen once. Sequences were obtained from PBMCs. The source of these receptors is a woman aged 25 to 45 in good health and CMV-seropositive.

This CDR3 reads CASSPSTDTQYF. For the CDR3, the DNA is TGTGCCAGCAGCCCAAGCACAGATACGCAGTATTTT. V gene TRBV7-9 combines with J gene TRBJ2-3, with D unclear. CDR1 is SEHNR and CDR2 is FQNEAQ in the germline V gene (reference sequence). This CDR3 is 12 amino acids long. The V gene lost 5 bases and the J gene lost 0 bases, with 3 bases spanning the gap.

The gene calls are TRBV11-3 and TRBJ2-1; weak D call: TRBD2 (7 bases). V lost 8 bases and J lost 8, with 19 bases in between. Germline CDR1 and CDR2: SGHNT and YENEEA. The CDR3 totals 14 residues. The DNA of the CDR3 is TGTGCCAGCTCATTGGGGGGGGCACGGGATGAGCAGTTCTTC. Its translation is CASSLGGARDEQFF. The variable domain in full, with the rest retrieved from reference TRBV11-3 and TRBJ2-1, is EAGVVQSPRYKIIEKKQPVAFWCNPISGHNTLYWYLQNLGQGPELLIRYENEEAVDDSQLPKDRFSAERLKGVDSTLKIQPAELGDSAVYLCASSLGGARDEQFFGPGTRLTVL.

The chain has TRBV7-8 and TRBJ1-3, with D possibly being TRBD1 (6 bases). CDR1 SGHVS and CDR2 FQNEAQ come from the germline V gene. This CDR3 contains 17 residues. V was shortened by 3 bases and J by 1 base, with 16 bases between the two germline ends. CDR3 sequence reads: CASSFSGQSLSGNTIYF. The CDR3 DNA follows: TGTGCCAGCAGCTTTTCAGGACAGTCCCTTTCTGGAAACACCATATATTTT.

This sequence joins TRBV12-5 and TRBJ2-7, with D maybe TRBD2 (6 bases). Germline V lookup: CDR1 LGHNT, CDR2 FRNRAP. This CDR3 has 14 residues. Deletions cut 4 bases from V and 8 bases from J, with 18 bases between. This chain's CDR3 is CASGSNSGGSQQYF. As DNA, the CDR3 is TGTGCTAGTGGTTCCAACTCTGGGGGGAGCCAGCAGTACTTC.

This clone was counted between two and nine times. The chain is built from TRBV9 and TRBJ1-3; tentative D call: TRBD1 (6 bases). The CDR3 has 20 amino acids. Germline CDR1 SGDLS, CDR2 YYNGEE. Trimming removed 3 bases at V and 0 bases at J, with 25 bases between. The CDR3 here is CASSETLSREGGGSGNTIYF. The CDR3 DNA reads TGTGCCAGCAGCGAGACCCTTTCCAGGGAGGGGGGCGGCTCTGGAAACACCATATATTTT.

This clone has just one count. V and J are TRBV7-2 and TRBJ2-5; a possible D gene is TRBD1 (5 bases). The end of the DNA is better explained by TRBJ2-7, so the J call may be wrong. This CDR3 has 14 amino acids. Germline values: CDR1 SGHTA, CDR2 FQGNSA. The DNA for the CDR3 is TGTGCCAGCAGCCCCCGACAGAGAGCCTACGAGCAGTACTTC. This translates into CASSPRQRAYEQYF.

The CDR3 nucleotides are TGTGCCAGTAGTAGTCTCAGACTTCAAGAGACCCAGTACTTC. It encodes CASSSLRLQETQYF. The chain carries TRBV19 and TRBJ2-5; D uncertain. V lost 4 bases to trimming and J lost 2 bases, with 11 bases between them. The CDR3 length is 14 residues. The V gene's germline CDR1 is LNHDA and CDR2 SQIVND (reference sequence).

This sequence joins TRBV29-1 and TRBJ1-2; 8 nucleotides align to TRBD1. The CDR3 runs 14 residues. Germline V gene data show CDR1 as SQVTM and CDR2 as ANQGSEA. With 4 bases clipped from V and 4 bases from J, the junction kept 8 bases outside the gene matches. CDR3 DNA: TGCAGCGTTGGGGTAACAGGGGGTCTCTATGGCTACACCTTC. This codes for CSVGVTGGLYGYTF.

J is TRBJ2-2 and V is TRBV28; D possibly corresponds to TRBD2 (5 bases). Germline CDR1 is MDHEN and CDR2 is SYDVKM. The CDR3 totals 15 residues. Trimming shortened V by 4 bases and J by 1 base, and 10 bases separated the two germline ends. CDR3 nucleotides: TGTGCCAGCAGTTCCGAGGGCCAGAACACCGGGGAGCTGTTTTTT. This codes for CASSSEGQNTGELFF.

The rearrangement joins TRBV7-2 to TRBJ2-5; TRBD1 matches 8 bases. The trim removed 5 bases at V and 2 bases at J, leaving 16 bases unmatched. The CDR3 is made up of 18 amino acids. CDR1 and CDR2 (germline): SGHTA, FQGNSA. The CDR3 bases are TGTGCCAGCAGCCCCCGAAGTACAGGGGGGCTTTGGCAAGAGACCCAGTACTTC. Amino acids: CASSPRSTGGLWQETQYF.

The chain employs TRBV12-1 and TRBJ1-5; the tabulated D call, TRBD1, remains unverified against the DNA. TRBV12-1 is a pseudogene. This CDR3 region has 19 residues. The CDR3 here is CASSFAHLRTGTGNQPQHF. CDR3 DNA: TGTGCCAGCAGCTTTGCCCACCTCCGAACCGGGACAGGGAATCAGCCCCAGCATTTT.

The gene calls are TRBV15 and TRBJ1-6; TRBD1 aligns across 10 bases. The CDR3 is 14 residues long. J lost 10 bases, V lost 3 bases, and 3 bases had no gene match. Germline lookup yields CDR1 LNHNV and CDR2 YYDKDF (reference sequence). In DNA form, the CDR3 reads TGTGCCACCAGCAGGTGGGACAGGGGATCACCCCTCCACTTT. Encoded protein: CATSRWDRGSPLHF.

The genes are TRBV4-3 and TRBJ2-2; D ambiguous. This CDR3 has 13 residues. V lost 6 bases and J 0 bases, leaving 5 bases between the germline ends. The germline V gene has CDR1 LGHNA and CDR2 YSLEER. The DNA of the CDR3 is TGCGCCAGCAGGCAGACGAACACCGGGGAGCTGTTTTTT. It translates to CASRQTNTGELFF.

The DNA of the CDR3 is TGTGCCAGTAGTATGAGCCACAATCAGCCCCAGCATTTT. This codes for CASSMSHNQPQHF. The chain couples TRBV19 to TRBJ1-5; D is unclear. Trimming cost V 3 bases and J 3 bases, with 6 bases left between them. This CDR3 spans 13 amino acids. Per germline, CDR1 LNHDA and CDR2 SQIVND (reference sequence).

The rearrangement links TRBV9 to TRBJ2-2, with 8 bases fitting TRBD1. V gave up 3 bases and J gave up 4 bases; unmatched junction bases: 5. The CDR3 has 15 residues. Germline lookup yields CDR1 SGDLS and CDR2 YYNGEE. CDR3 loop: CASSAGQGSTGELFF. CDR3 DNA sequence: TGTGCCAGCAGCGCCGGACAGGGTTCCACCGGGGAGCTGTTTTTT.

The chain uses TRBV9 and TRBJ2-1, with unresolved D. Germline CDR1 reads SGDLS; CDR2 reads YYNGEE. The CDR3 sequence is 13 residues long. The germline V and J ends were trimmed by 0 bases and 5 bases, with 6 bases remaining between them. The DNA of the CDR3 is TGTGCCAGCAGCGTAGGACTTAACAATGAGCAGTTCTTC. Translation gives CASSVGLNNEQFF.

This chain links TRBV5-4 with TRBJ2-3; TRBD2 agrees at 7 bases. With V trimmed by 1 base and J by 1 base, 6 bases remained unmatched. The V gene's germline CDR1 is SGHNT and CDR2 YYREEE (reference sequence). The CDR3 extends over 16 amino acids. The CDR3, as DNA: TGTGCCAGCAGCTTGTACAGCGGGGTACGCACAGATACGCAGTATTTT. Protein product: CASSLYSGVRTDTQYF.

This clone was seen a handful of times. The genes are TRBV14 and TRBJ2-5, with D tentatively TRBD1 (6 bases). Between the trimmed V and J ends, which lost 1 base and 5 bases, there was a span of 11 bases. Germline values: CDR1 SGHDN, CDR2 FVKESK. The CDR3 runs 14 residues. For the CDR3, the DNA is TGTGCCAGCAGCCAAGCGACAGGCGGGGAGACCCAGTACTTC. Protein product: CASSQATGGETQYF.

This clone came up once. V and J are TRBV5-1 and TRBJ1-2, with D unclear. Trimming took off 1 base at V and 8 bases at J, with 15 bases between the two ends. CDR1 and CDR2 from the germline V gene are SGHRS and YFSETQ. The CDR3 is made up of 14 amino acids. CDR3: CASSLSSGSGGYTF. For the CDR3, the DNA is TGCGCCAGCAGCTTGAGCTCCGGGTCGGGGGGCTACACCTTC.

CDR3 loop: CASSSLAGRGTDTQYF. DNA for the CDR3: TGTGCCAGCAGCTCCCTTGCGGGGCGGGGCACAGATACGCAGTATTTT. The rearrangement joins TRBV7-9 to TRBJ2-3, with D maybe TRBD2 (6 bases). Germline-derived CDR1 and CDR2 are SEHNR and FQNEAQ (reference sequence). V lost 4 bases, J lost 1 base, and 15 bases lay in between. CDR3 length: 16 amino acids.

The V and J genes are TRBV5-6 and TRBJ2-7; TRBD1 aligns across 8 bases. The length of the CDR3 is 14 residues. Germline-derived CDR1 and CDR2 are SGHDT and YYEEEE. The J segment lost 3 bases and the V segment lost 0 bases, leaving 2 bases of the junction unmatched. The CDR3 sequence is CASSLGTGNYEQYF. DNA for the CDR3: TGTGCCAGCAGCTTGGGGACAGGGAACTACGAGCAGTACTTC.

The chain recombines TRBV7-2 with TRBJ1-5, with D unclear. V shed 1 base and J shed 1 base, with 8 bases lying between them. Germline V CDR1 and CDR2: SGHTA, FQGNSA. CDR3 size: 15 residues. CDR3 DNA sequence: TGTGCCAGCAGCTTAGACGTGGGCAGCAATCAGCCCCAGCATTTT. It encodes CASSLDVGSNQPQHF.

The chain carries TRBV28 and TRBJ1-5, with D perhaps matching TRBD1 (5 bases). Trimming stripped 3 bases from V and 6 bases from J, with 12 bases between. Germline V lookup: CDR1 MDHEN, CDR2 SYDVKM. The CDR3 runs 14 residues. The CDR3 region is CASSFRGGVQPQHF. DNA for the CDR3: TGTGCCAGCAGTTTCCGGGGGGGGGTTCAGCCCCAGCATTTT.

This clone has more than one count but fewer than ten. The DNA for the CDR3 is TGCAGTGCTAGTATTAGTGAAAAACTGTTTTTT. Protein: CSASISEKLFF. V and J are TRBV20-1 and TRBJ1-4; no clear D gene. The V end was cut by 3 bases, the J end by 7 bases, with 6 bases between. The V gene's germline CDR1 is DFQATT and CDR2 SNEGSKA (reference sequence). CDR3 length: 11 amino acids.

The V call is TRBV6-1, the J call TRBJ2-7; tentatively, D is TRBD1 (6 bases). Germline V gives CDR1 MNHNS, CDR2 SASEGT. The CDR3 is 12 residues long. The germline V and J ends were trimmed by 6 bases and 1 base, with 7 bases remaining between them. CDR3 nucleotides: TGTGCCAGCAGACAGGGATCCTACGAGCAGTACTTC. This gives the protein CASRQGSYEQYF.

The chain links TRBV5-1 to TRBJ2-5; 8 bases are shared with TRBD2. With the DNA end fitting TRBJ2-7 better, the J assignment may be wrong. CDR1 SGHRS and CDR2 YFSETQ come from the germline V gene. The CDR3 contains 17 residues. In DNA form, the CDR3 reads TGCGCCAGCAGCCGCGTGGGAGCGGGGGCGATCTCCTACGAGCAGTACTTC. Its translation: CASSRVGAGAISYEQYF.

This clone was counted only a few times. CDR3 region: CASSRGGGGADNEQFF. CDR3 nucleotides: TGCGCCAGCAGCCGCGGGGGGGGCGGGGCCGACAATGAGCAGTTCTTC. The V call is TRBV5-1, the J call TRBJ2-1; 9 bases fit TRBD2. After removal of 4 bases from V and 5 bases from J, the junction contained 10 bases not matched to a gene. The CDR3 is 16 residues long. Germline loops: CDR1 SGHRS, CDR2 YFSETQ.

V and J are TRBV10-3 and TRBJ1-6; 7 bases align to TRBD1. The CDR3 is made up of 14 amino acids. J lost 10 bases, V lost 2 bases, and 5 bases had no gene match. Germline assignment: CDR1 ENHRY and CDR2 SYGVKD. The CDR3 is CAISERTGVSPLHF. The CDR3 bases are TGTGCCATCAGTGAGAGAACAGGGGTGTCACCCCTCCACTTT.

The chain combines TRBV5-1 with TRBJ2-7; maybe TRBD2 (6 bases). Germline assignment: CDR1 SGHRS and CDR2 YFSETQ. Trimming stripped 4 bases from V and 4 bases from J, with 21 bases between. The CDR3 has 16 residues. The CDR3 loop is CASSLHSGARDYEQYF. Written as DNA, the CDR3 is TGCGCCAGCAGCCTGCATTCCGGGGCGCGGGATTACGAGCAGTACTTC. The full variable domain, rest sourced from reference TRBV5-1 and TRBJ2-7, is KAGVTQTPRYLIKTRGQQVTLSCSPISGHRSVSWYQQTPGQGLQFLFEYFSETQRNKGNFPGRFSGRQFSNSRSEMNVSTLELGDSALYLCASSLHSGARDYEQYFGPGTRLTVT.

This clone was detected only once. The rearrangement uses TRBV10-1 and TRBJ2-1; 8 nucleotides match TRBD2. CDR1 and CDR2 from the germline V gene are WNHNN and SYGVQD (reference sequence). The CDR3 has 13 amino acids. Trimming removed 6 bases from V and 9 bases from J; junction bases left unmatched: 7. The DNA for the CDR3 is TGCGCCAGCAGCCGGGAGGGGATCACTGAGCAGTTCTTC. Its protein is CASSREGITEQFF.